The rows below give T cell receptor beta chains drawn from one sample of a study of blood T cell repertoires in COVID-19. The protocol was immunoSEQ multiplex PCR, while the TCRdb copy is restricted to in-frame clones and leaves out a portion. The data hold about 300,000 clones, with approximately 88% observed a single time. The sample comprised PBMCs or T cells enriched from blood (not recorded which). The receptors were sampled from a man between 60 and 70 years old who had recovered from COVID-19. Each CDR3 is given with its conserved first and last residue. A D gene is named only where the DNA matches it firmly. Only part of the rows carry a size: once, few, many, or a class if the clone is expanded.

size: .
V: TRBV27
J: TRBJ2-1
D: TRBD2
CDR3: CASSFLAGYNEQFF
DNA: TGTGCCAGCAGTTTCCTAGCGGGTTACAATGAGCAGTTCTTC

size: .
V: TRBV9
J: TRBJ2-2
D: TRBD2
CDR3: CASSSRTSGTNTGELFF
DNA: TGTGCCAGCAGCTCCAGGACTAGCGGGACGAACACCGGGGAGCTGTTTTTT

size: .
V: TRBV4-1
J: TRBJ2-7
D: TRBD2
CDR3: CASSHRTSGVYEQYF
DNA: TGCGCCAGCAGCCATAGGACTAGCGGAGTTTACGAGCAGTACTTC

size: .
V: TRBV5-1
J: TRBJ2-3
D: .
CDR3: CASGQFLTTDTQYF
DNA: TGCGCCAGTGGGCAGTTCTTAACCACAGATACGCAGTATTTT

size: .
V: TRBV18
J: TRBJ2-7
D: .
CDR3: CASSPDRYYEQYF
DNA: TGTGCCAGCTCTCCCGACAGATACTACGAGCAGTACTTC

size: .
V: TRBV4-3
J: TRBJ1-5
D: TRBD1
CDR3: CASSQTGVEGQPQHF
DNA: TGCGCCAGCAGCCAAACAGGGGTTGAGGGTCAGCCCCAGCATTTT

size: once
V: TRBV6-2/TRBV6-3
J: TRBJ2-3
D: TRBD2
CDR3: CASSSRTSGRANRGTDTQYF
DNA: TGTGCCAGCAGTTCAAGGACTAGCGGGAGGGCAAACCGGGGAACAGATACGCAGTATTTT

size: .
V: TRBV7-9
J: TRBJ2-7
D: TRBD1
CDR3: CASSSRQGEQYF
DNA: TGTGCCAGCAGTTCACGACAGGGCGAGCAGTACTTC

size: .
V: TRBV7-9
J: TRBJ1-2
D: .
CDR3: CASSYPADGYTF
DNA: TGTGCCAGCAGCTATCCGGCGGATGGCTACACCTTC

size: .
V: TRBV28
J: TRBJ2-7
D: .
CDR3: CASSPRVPPYEQYF
DNA: TGTGCCAGCAGCCCCCGGGTACCCCCCTACGAGCAGTACTTC

size: .
V: TRBV19
J: TRBJ2-3
D: TRBD2
CDR3: CASSILAGYTDTQYF
DNA: TGTGCCAGTAGTATCCTAGCGGGCTACACAGATACGCAGTATTTT

size: .
V: TRBV5-1
J: TRBJ1-2
D: TRBD1
CDR3: CASSSGQGTYGYTF
DNA: TGCGCCAGCAGCTCGGGACAGGGAACTTATGGCTACACCTTC

size: .
V: TRBV14
J: TRBJ2-3
D: .
CDR3: CASSQEAPPRITDTQYF
DNA: TGTGCCAGCAGCCAAGAGGCCCCGCCGAGGATTACAGATACGCAGTATTTT

size: .
V: TRBV7-9
J: TRBJ2-3
D: .
CDR3: CASSLAGLATDTQYF
DNA: TGTGCCAGCAGCTTAGCGGGGCTAGCGACAGATACGCAGTATTTT

size: .
V: TRBV19
J: TRBJ2-1
D: .
CDR3: CASSITSGVREQFF
DNA: TGTGCCAGTAGTATAACGTCAGGGGTGAGGGAGCAGTTCTTC

size: .
V: TRBV7-2
J: TRBJ1-4
D: .
CDR3: CASSSGHANEKLFF
DNA: TGTGCCAGCAGCTCAGGACACGCTAATGAAAAACTGTTTTTT

size: .
V: TRBV5-1
J: TRBJ1-4
D: TRBD1
CDR3: CASSSRRDRGDEKLFF
DNA: TGCGCCAGCAGCTCGCGCCGGGACAGGGGTGATGAAAAACTGTTTTTT